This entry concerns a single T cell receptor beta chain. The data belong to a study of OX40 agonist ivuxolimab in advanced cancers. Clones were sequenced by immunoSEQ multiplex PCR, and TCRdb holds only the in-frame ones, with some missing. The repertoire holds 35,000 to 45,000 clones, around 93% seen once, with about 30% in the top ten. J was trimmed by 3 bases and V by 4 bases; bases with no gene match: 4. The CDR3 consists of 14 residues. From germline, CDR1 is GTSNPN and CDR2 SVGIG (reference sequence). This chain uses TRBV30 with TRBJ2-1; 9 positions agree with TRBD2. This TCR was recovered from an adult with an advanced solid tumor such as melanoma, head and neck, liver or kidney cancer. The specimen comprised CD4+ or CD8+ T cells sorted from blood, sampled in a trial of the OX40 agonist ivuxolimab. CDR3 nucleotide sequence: TGTGCCTGGAAGTTAGCGGGAGTCTACAATGAGCAGTTCTTC. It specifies CAWKLAGVYNEQFF.